The clone carrying this T cell receptor (beta chain) was counted a few times. No antigen is known for it. This record comes from a study of T cell repertoires in cytomegalovirus infection. About the research overall: In the study, CMV epitopes included recently identified HLA-C-restricted and well-studied HLA-B-restricted ones. TCR beta signatures that were public indicated CMV infection and matching HLA type.

Overall study results and limits: The ex vivo response was dominated by HLA-C-restricted CMV-specific TCR beta clonotypes.

V was clipped by 0 bases and J by 6 bases; unmatched bases: 8. Germline CDR1 is DFQATT and CDR2 is SNEGSKA (reference sequence). CDR3 length equals 15 residues. TCRdb itself ran the reads through MiXCR, one entry per CDR3 protein. The repertoire consists of fewer than 900,000 distinct CDR3 sequences, with almost 30% occurring once and the leading ten covering around 12%. Here the sequenced sample was cultured CD8+ T cells from PBMCs, taken from culture after CMV antigen stimulation. The genes are TRBV20-1 and TRBJ2-5; 9 bases are shared with TRBD1. This TCR derives from a human donor in good health (CMV status not recorded). Some clones in this sample may be carry-over from other donors' samples. The CDR3 protein is CSARDLGQGIKTQYF. The CDR3 bases are TGCAGTGCTAGAGATCTTGGACAGGGGATCAAGACCCAGTACTTC.